This is a list of T cell receptor beta chains from one sample in a study of early stage breast cancer tumors. Using immunoSEQ multiplex PCR, the repertoire was profiled, and TCRdb retains in-frame clones only, with some absent. The table has over 40,000 clones, 78% seen once; the top ten hold 3.4%. Sequenced: blood. The source is a person between 35 and 49 years old with breast cancer. Each CDR3 is given with its conserved first and last residue. A D gene is named only where the DNA matches it firmly. Size is omitted from some rows. Given values are once, few, many or a class for expanded clones.

d_call,v_call,clone_size,j_call,cdr3_aa,cdr3_nt
NA,TRBV7-9,few,TRBJ2-3,CASSPRDSGTDTQYF,TGTGCCAGCAGCCCCCGGGATAGCGGCACAGATACGCAGTATTTT
TRBD2,TRBV27,NA,TRBJ2-1,CASSPTLLAGIGNEQFF,TGTGCCAGCAGTCCAACACTTCTAGCGGGGATAGGGAATGAGCAGTTCTTC
NA,TRBV5-4,NA,TRBJ1-1,CASSLQGRTEAFF,TGTGCCAGCAGCTTGCAAGGGAGAACTGAAGCTTTCTTT
NA,TRBV11-3,NA,TRBJ2-5,CASSLEGVETQYF,TGTGCCAGCAGCTTAGAGGGGGTAGAGACCCAGTACTTC
TRBD1,TRBV2,NA,TRBJ1-2,CASSDFLQGAIQGYTF,TGTGCCAGCAGCGATTTCTTACAGGGGGCGATTCAGGGCTACACCTTC
TRBD1,TRBV11-2,NA,TRBJ2-7,CASSRNRDSFYEQYF,TGTGCCAGCAGCCGCAATCGGGACAGCTTCTACGAGCAGTACTTC
NA,TRBV11-2,NA,TRBJ1-6,CASSSGPIYSPLHF,TGTGCCAGCAGCTCGGGACCGATATATTCACCCCTCCACTTT
NA,TRBV7-2,NA,TRBJ1-4,CASSLQGSEKLFF,TGTGCCAGCAGCCTACAGGGAAGTGAAAAACTGTTTTTT
NA,TRBV9,NA,TRBJ1-5,CASSVAGGLNQPQHF,TGTGCCAGCAGCGTAGCGGGGGGCCTCAATCAGCCCCAGCATTTT
NA,TRBV10-2,NA,TRBJ1-1,CASRGLWNTEAFF,TGCGCCAGCCGCGGCCTTTGGAACACTGAAGCTTTCTTT
NA,TRBV6-5,few,TRBJ1-1,CASSQYTEAFF,TGTGCCAGCAGCCAGTACACTGAAGCTTTCTTT
NA,TRBV28,NA,TRBJ1-5,CASSLRQVDQPQHF,TGTGCCAGCAGTCTTAGACAGGTCGATCAGCCCCAGCATTTT
NA,TRBV10-3,NA,TRBJ2-2,CAAGSTGELFF,TGTGCGGCGGGATCCACCGGGGAGCTGTTTTTT
NA,TRBV6-1,NA,TRBJ2-5,CASSERWGSETQYF,TGTGCCAGCAGTGAAAGGTGGGGGTCGGAGACCCAGTACTTC
NA,TRBV15,few,TRBJ1-1,CATGEGFTEAFF,TGTGCCACCGGTGAGGGATTCACTGAAGCTTTCTTT
NA,TRBV15,NA,TRBJ2-7,CATSRDQSRPAYEQYF,TGTGCCACCAGCAGAGATCAAAGTAGACCCGCCTACGAGCAGTACTTC
TRBD2,TRBV7-9,NA,TRBJ2-7,CASSPSGVSYEQYF,TGTGCCAGCAGCCCCAGCGGGGTTTCCTACGAGCAGTACTTC
TRBD1,TRBV7-7,NA,TRBJ2-7,CASSSNRGYEQYF,TGTGCTAGCAGCTCGAACAGGGGCTACGAGCAGTACTTC
TRBD2,TRBV4-2,NA,TRBJ2-7,CASSQVASGYSYEQYF,TGTGCCAGCAGCCAAGTTGCTAGCGGGTACTCCTACGAGCAGTACTTC
NA,TRBV27,NA,TRBJ2-1,CASRKVSSYNEQFF,TGTGCCAGCAGAAAAGTCAGCTCCTACAATGAGCAGTTCTTC
NA,TRBV7-2,NA,TRBJ1-4,CASSLDSGTNEKLFF,TGTGCCAGCAGCTTAGATAGCGGAACTAATGAAAAACTGTTTTTT
TRBD1,TRBV2,NA,TRBJ2-2,CASIRQGADGELFF,TGTGCCAGCATACGCCAGGGGGCGGACGGGGAGCTGTTTTTT